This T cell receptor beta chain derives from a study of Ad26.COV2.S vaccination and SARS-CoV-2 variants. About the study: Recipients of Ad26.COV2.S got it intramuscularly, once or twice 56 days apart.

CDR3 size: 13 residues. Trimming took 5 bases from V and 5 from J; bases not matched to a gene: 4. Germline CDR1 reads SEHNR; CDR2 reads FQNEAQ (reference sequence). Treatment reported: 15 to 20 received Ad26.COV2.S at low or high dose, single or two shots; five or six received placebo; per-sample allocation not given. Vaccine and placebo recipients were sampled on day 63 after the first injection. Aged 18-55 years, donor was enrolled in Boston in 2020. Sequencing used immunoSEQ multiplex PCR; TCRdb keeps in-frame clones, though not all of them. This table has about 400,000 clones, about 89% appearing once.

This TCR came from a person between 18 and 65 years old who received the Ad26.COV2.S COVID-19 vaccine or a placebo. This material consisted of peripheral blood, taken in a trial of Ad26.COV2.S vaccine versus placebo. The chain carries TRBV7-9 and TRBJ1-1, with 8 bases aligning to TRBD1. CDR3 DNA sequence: TGTGCCAGCAGCAAGACAGGGGAAACTGAAGCTTTCTTT. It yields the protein CASSKTGETEAFF.